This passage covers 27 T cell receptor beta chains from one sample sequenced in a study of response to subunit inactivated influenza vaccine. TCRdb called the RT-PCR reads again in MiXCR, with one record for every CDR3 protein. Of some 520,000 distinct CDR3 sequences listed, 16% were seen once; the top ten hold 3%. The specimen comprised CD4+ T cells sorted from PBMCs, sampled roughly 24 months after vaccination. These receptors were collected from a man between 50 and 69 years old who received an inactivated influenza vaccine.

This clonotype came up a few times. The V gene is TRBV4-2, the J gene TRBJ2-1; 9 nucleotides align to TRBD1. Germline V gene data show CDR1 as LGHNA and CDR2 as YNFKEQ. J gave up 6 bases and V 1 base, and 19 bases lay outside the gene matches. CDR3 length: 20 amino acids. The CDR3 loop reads CASSQVGRDRASFGLNEQFF. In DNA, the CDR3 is TGTGCCAGCAGCCAAGTCGGACGGGACAGGGCTTCGTTTGGGCTCAATGAGCAGTTCTTC.

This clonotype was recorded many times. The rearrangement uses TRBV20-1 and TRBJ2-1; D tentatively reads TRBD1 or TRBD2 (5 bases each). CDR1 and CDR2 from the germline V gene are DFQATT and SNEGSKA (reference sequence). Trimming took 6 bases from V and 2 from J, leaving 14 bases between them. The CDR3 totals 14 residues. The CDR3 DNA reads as TGCAGTGCCAGCCGGGACGCCACCTACAATGAGCAGTTCTTC. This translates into CSASRDATYNEQFF.

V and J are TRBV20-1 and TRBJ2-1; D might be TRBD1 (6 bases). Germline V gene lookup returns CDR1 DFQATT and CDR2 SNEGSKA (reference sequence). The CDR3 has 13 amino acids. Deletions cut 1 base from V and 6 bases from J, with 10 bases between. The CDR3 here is CSARVQGINEQFF. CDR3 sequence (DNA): TGCAGTGCTAGAGTGCAGGGGATCAATGAGCAGTTCTTC.

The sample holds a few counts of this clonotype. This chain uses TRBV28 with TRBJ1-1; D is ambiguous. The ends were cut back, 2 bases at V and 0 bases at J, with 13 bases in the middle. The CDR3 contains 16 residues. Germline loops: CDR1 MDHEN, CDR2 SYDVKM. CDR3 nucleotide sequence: TGTGCCAGCAGTTTAAATGGGGTCCCCATGAACACTGAAGCTTTCTTT. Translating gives CASSLNGVPMNTEAFF.

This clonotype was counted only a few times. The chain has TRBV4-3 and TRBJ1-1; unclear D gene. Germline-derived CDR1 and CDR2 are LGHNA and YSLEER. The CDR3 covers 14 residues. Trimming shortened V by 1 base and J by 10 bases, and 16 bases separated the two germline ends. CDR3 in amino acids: CASSQALSPKGAFF. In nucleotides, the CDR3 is TGCGCCAGCAGCCAAGCACTCTCCCCCAAGGGAGCTTTCTTT.

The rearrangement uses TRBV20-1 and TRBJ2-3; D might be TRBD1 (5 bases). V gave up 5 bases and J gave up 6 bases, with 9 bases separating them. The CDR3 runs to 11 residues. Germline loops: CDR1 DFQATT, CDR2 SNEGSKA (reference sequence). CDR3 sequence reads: CSALNRDTQYF. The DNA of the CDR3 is TGCAGTGCTCTGAACAGGGATACGCAGTATTTT.

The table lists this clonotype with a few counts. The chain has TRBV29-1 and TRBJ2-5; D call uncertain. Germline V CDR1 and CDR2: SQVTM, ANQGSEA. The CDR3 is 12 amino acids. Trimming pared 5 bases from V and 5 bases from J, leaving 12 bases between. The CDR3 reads CSVRSSGETQYF. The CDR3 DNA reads TGCAGCGTTCGGTCCAGTGGTGAGACCCAGTACTTC.

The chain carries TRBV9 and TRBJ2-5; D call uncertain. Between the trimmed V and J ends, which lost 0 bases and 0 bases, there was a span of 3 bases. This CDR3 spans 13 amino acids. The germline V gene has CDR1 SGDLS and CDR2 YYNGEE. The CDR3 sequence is CASSVEYQETQYF. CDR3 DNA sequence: TGTGCCAGCAGCGTAGAGTACCAAGAGACCCAGTACTTC.

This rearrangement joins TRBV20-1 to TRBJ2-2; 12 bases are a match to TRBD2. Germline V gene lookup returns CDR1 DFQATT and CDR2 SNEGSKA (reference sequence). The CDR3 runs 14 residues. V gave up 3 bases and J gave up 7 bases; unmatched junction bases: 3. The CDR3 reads CSASPSGRGGELFF. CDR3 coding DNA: TGCAGTGCTAGTCCTAGCGGGAGGGGCGGGGAGCTGTTTTTT.

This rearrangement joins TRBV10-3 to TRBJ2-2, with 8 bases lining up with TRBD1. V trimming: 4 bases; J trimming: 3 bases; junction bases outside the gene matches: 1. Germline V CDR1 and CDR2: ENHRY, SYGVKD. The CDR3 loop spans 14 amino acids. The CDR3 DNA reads TGTGCCATCAGTGGGGGACAGGACACCGGGGAGCTGTTTTTT. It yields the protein CAISGGQDTGELFF.

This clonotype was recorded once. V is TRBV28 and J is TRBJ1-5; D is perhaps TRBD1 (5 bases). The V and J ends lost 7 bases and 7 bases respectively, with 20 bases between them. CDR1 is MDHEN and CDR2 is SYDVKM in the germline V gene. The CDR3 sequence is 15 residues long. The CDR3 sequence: CASTQGVVRVQPQHF. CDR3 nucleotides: TGTGCCAGCACCCAAGGGGTTGTCAGGGTCCAGCCCCAGCATTTT.

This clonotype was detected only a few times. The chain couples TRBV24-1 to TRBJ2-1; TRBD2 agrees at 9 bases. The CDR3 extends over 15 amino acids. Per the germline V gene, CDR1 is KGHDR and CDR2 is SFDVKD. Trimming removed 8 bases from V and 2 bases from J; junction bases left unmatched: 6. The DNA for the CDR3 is TGTGCCACCACCTCCGGGACTAGCCCCTACAATGAGCAGTTCTTC. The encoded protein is CATTSGTSPYNEQFF.

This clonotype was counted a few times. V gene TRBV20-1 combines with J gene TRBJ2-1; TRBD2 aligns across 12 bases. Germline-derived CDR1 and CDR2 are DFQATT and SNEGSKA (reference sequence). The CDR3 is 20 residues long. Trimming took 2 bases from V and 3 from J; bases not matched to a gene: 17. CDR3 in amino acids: CSARQSRDSWTSGIYNEQFF. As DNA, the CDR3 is TGCAGTGCTAGACAATCCCGGGACAGTTGGACTAGCGGGATCTACAATGAGCAGTTCTTC.

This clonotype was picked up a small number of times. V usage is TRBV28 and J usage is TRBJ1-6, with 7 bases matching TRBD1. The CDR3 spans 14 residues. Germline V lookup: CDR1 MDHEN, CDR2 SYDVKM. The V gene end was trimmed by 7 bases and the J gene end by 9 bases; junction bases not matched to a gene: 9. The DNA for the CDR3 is TGTGCCAGCACCATTCTTAACAGGGGTTCACCCCTCCACTTT. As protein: CASTILNRGSPLHF.

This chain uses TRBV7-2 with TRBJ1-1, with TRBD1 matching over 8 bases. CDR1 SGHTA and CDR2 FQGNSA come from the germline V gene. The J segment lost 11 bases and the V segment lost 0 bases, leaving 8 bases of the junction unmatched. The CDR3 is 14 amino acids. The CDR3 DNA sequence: TGTGCCAGCAGCTTAGCCGGGACAGGCCTTTGGGCTTTCTTT. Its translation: CASSLAGTGLWAFF.

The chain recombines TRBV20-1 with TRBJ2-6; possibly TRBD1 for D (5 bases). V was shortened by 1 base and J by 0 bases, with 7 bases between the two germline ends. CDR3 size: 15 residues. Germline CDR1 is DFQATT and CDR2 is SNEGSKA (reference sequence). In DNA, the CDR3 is TGCAGTGCTAGAGTAAGGGGCTCTGGGGCCAACGTCCTGACTTTC. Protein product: CSARVRGSGANVLTF.

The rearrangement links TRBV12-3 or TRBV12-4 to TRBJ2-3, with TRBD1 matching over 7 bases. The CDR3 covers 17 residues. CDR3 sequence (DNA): TGTACCCTCAGTTTAGCCCGAGGGGGCTGGCGGTCAGATACGCAGTATTTT. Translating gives CTLSLARGGWRSDTQYF.

The CDR3 loop reads CATSRDGGDAQPQHF. In DNA, the CDR3 is TGTGCCACCAGCAGAGACGGGGGCGACGCTCAGCCCCAGCATTTT. The chain recombines TRBV15 with TRBJ1-5, with a weak D call TRBD1 (6 bases). The CDR3 spans 15 residues. CDR1 and CDR2 from the germline V gene are LNHNV and YYDKDF (reference sequence). V gave up 0 bases and J gave up 6 bases, with 12 bases separating them. The full variable domain, rest sourced from reference TRBV15 and TRBJ1-5, is DAMVIQNPRYQVTQFGKPVTLSCSQTLNHNVMYWYQQKSSQAPKLLFHYYDKDFNNEADTPDNFQSRRPNTSFCFLDIRSPGLGDTAMYLCATSRDGGDAQPQHFGDGTRLSIL.

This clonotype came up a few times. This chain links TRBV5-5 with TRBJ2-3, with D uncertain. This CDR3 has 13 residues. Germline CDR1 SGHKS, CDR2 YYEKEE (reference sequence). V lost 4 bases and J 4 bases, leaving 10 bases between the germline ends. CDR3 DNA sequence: TGTGCCAGCAGCAGGCCAACGGCAGATACGCAGTATTTT. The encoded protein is CASSRPTADTQYF.

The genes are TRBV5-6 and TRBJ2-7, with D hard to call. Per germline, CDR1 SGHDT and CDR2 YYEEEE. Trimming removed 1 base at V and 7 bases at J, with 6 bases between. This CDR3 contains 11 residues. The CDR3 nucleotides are TGTGCCAGCAGCTTGTTTGGGGAGCAGTACTTC. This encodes CASSLFGEQYF.

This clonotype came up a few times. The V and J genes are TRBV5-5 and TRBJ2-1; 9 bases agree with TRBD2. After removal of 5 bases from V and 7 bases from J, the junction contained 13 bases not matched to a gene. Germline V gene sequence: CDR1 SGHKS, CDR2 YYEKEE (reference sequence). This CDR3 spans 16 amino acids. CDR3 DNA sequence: TGTGCCAGCAGTCGAAGTGGGCTAGCGGGGCCGAATGAGCAGTTCTTC. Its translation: CASSRSGLAGPNEQFF. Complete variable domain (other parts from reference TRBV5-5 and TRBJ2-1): DAGVTQSPTHLIKTRGQQVTLRCSPISGHKSVSWYQQVLGQGPQFIFQYYEKEERGRGNFPDRFSARQFPNYSSELNVNALLLGDSALYLCASSRSGLAGPNEQFFGPGTRLTVL.

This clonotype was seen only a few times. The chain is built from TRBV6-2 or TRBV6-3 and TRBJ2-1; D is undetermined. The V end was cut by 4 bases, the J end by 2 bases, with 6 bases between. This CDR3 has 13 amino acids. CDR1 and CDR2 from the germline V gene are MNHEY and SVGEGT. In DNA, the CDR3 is TGTGCCAGCAGTTCCGCCGCCTACAATGAGCAGTTCTTC. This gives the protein CASSSAAYNEQFF.

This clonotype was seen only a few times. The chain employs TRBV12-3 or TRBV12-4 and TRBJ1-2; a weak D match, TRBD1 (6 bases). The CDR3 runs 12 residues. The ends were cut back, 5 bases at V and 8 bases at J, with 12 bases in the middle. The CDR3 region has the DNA TGTGCCAGCAGTCGCAGGGGTTTAGGCTACACCTTC. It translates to CASSRRGLGYTF.

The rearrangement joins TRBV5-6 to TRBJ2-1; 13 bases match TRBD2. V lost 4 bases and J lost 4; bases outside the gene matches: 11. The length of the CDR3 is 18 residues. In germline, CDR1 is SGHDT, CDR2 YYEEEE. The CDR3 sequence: CASSRTSGGRSLYNEQFF. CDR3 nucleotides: TGTGCCAGCAGCCGGACTAGCGGGGGTCGGAGCCTTTACAATGAGCAGTTCTTC. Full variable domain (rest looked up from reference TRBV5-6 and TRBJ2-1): DAGVTQSPTHLIKTRGQQVTLRCSPKSGHDTVSWYQQALGQGPQFIFQYYEEEERQRGNFPDRFSGHQFPNYSSELNVNALLLGDSALYLCASSRTSGGRSLYNEQFFGPGTRLTVL.

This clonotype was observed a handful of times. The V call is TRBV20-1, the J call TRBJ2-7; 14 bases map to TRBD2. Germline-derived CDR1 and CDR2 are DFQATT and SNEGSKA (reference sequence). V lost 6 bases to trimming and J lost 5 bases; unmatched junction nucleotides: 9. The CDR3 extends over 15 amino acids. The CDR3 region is CSAEGLAGEMNEQYF. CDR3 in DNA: TGCAGTGCAGAGGGACTAGCGGGAGAAATGAACGAGCAGTACTTC.

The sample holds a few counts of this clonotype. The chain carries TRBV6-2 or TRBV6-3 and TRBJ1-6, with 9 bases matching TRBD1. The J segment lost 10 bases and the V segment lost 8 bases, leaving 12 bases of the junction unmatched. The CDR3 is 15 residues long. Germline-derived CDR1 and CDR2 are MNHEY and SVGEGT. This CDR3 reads CASCRMGQGRSPLHF. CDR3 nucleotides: TGTGCCAGCTGCCGGATGGGACAGGGACGATCACCCCTCCACTTT.

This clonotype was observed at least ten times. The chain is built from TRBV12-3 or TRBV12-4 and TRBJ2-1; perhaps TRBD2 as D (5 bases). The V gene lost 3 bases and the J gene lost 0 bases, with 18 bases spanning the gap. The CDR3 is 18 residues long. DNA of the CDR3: TGTGCCAGCAGTTTCCCGCGCGGGCGGTCGAGCTCCTACAATGAGCAGTTCTTC. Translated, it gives CASSFPRGRSSSYNEQFF.